One and the same sample provided the 27 T cell receptor beta chains below, sequenced in a study of regulatory T cells in long-lasting Graves disease. Time point meaning: newly diagnosed GD, antithyroid drugs for less than 3 months. There was RNA extracted from PBMCs, and the TCR library was made from it. With iRepertoire HTBI primers and Arm-PCR of CDR3 regions, TCR beta libraries were built. MiXCR, run by TCRdb on the multiplex PCR reads, gives a single entry per CDR3 protein. The sample has roughly 420,000 distinct CDR3 sequences; 11% to 15% are singletons. The sample was also linked to a second study, of T cells in Graves' hyperthyroidism and ophthalmopathy.

This material consisted of peripheral blood mononuclear cells (PBMCs), taken at new diagnosis, from a patient treated with antithyroid drugs. The receptors derive from a woman between 45 and 65 years old with Graves disease.

This clonotype has just a few counts. This chain links TRBV9 with TRBJ2-2; 7 nucleotides agree with TRBD1. The junction had 6 bases not matched to a gene; V was cut back by 6 bases and J by 7 bases. CDR3 length equals 13 residues. Germline values: CDR1 SGDLS, CDR2 YYNGEE. CDR3 amino acids: CASNQGGDGELFF. CDR3 in DNA: TGTGCCAGCAACCAAGGGGGCGACGGGGAGCTGTTTTTT.

This clonotype appeared many times. The rearrangement joins TRBV28 to TRBJ2-7; 8 bases map to TRBD1. Germline V gene sequence: CDR1 MDHEN, CDR2 SYDVKM. Trimming at V came to 10 bases and at J to 0 bases, leaving 5 bases not matched to a gene. This CDR3 has 13 amino acids. The CDR3 is CATGQGSSYEQYF. CDR3 sequence (DNA): TGTGCCACCGGACAGGGAAGCTCCTACGAGCAGTACTTC.

This clonotype has a count of ten or more. J is TRBJ2-7 and V is TRBV28, with D possibly being TRBD2 (5 bases). With 5 bases removed from V and 6 bases from J, the gap between germline ends came to 17 bases. This CDR3 region has 14 residues. CDR1 is MDHEN and CDR2 is SYDVKM in the germline V gene. CDR3: CASSKPGSGGEQYF. The CDR3, as DNA: TGTGCCAGCAGTAAACCGGGATCGGGCGGCGAGCAGTACTTC.

This clonotype was seen repeatedly, ten times or more. The genes are TRBV11-2 and TRBJ2-3; D unresolved. Germline CDR1 reads SGHAT; CDR2 reads FQNNGV. V was pared by 2 bases and J by 0 bases, with 9 bases between. This CDR3 has 15 amino acids. CDR3 bases: TGTGCCAGCAGCTTAATCCCGGACAGCACAGATACGCAGTATTTT. The encoded protein is CASSLIPDSTDTQYF.

This clonotype has at least ten counts. The CDR3 here is CASSFEGKGTEAFF. The CDR3 DNA reads TGTGCCAGCAGCTTCGAAGGGAAGGGCACTGAAGCTTTCTTT. The V call is TRBV5-6, the J call TRBJ1-1; D unclear. This CDR3 is built from 14 residues. Trimming removed 2 bases from V and 4 bases from J, with 12 bases in between. Germline CDR1 SGHDT, CDR2 YYEEEE.

Many counts were recorded for this clonotype. The genes are TRBV11-2 and TRBJ2-7; D gene unclear. The germline CDR1 and CDR2 sequences are SGHAT and FQNNGV. The CDR3 has 12 amino acids. V lost 3 bases, J lost 3 bases, and 6 bases lay in between. This chain's CDR3 is CASSFPLYEQYF. CDR3 DNA: TGTGCCAGCAGCTTCCCCCTCTACGAGCAGTACTTC.

This clonotype showed up many times. Germline is not matched at one junction end, which may reflect a read error. V usage is TRBV5-1 and J usage is TRBJ1-1; D unresolved. This CDR3 is built from 14 residues. Per germline, CDR1 SGHRS and CDR2 YFSETQ. The CDR3 DNA sequence: TGTGCCAGCAGCTTGGGTGACGTGAACACTGAAGCTTTCTTT. This sequence encodes CASSLGDVNTEAFF.

This clonotype was seen ten or more times. At one end the junction does not follow the germline gene, possibly because of a read error. The chain combines TRBV28 with TRBJ2-2; D may be TRBD2 (6 bases). CDR1 is MDHEN, CDR2 SYDVKM, per germline. The CDR3 covers 12 residues. CDR3 in DNA: TGTGTCAGCCTACCGGGGGCCGGGGAGCTGTTTTTT. It yields the protein CVSLPGAGELFF.

This clonotype was seen at least ten times. CDR3 protein: CSARDGLAGVEQYF. The CDR3, as DNA: TGCAGTGCTAGAGATGGACTAGCGGGAGTCGAGCAGTACTTC. The V call is TRBV20-1, the J call TRBJ2-7, with 13 bases that match TRBD2. From germline, CDR1 is DFQATT and CDR2 SNEGSKA (reference sequence). The trim removed 0 bases at V and 6 bases at J, leaving 2 bases unmatched. The CDR3 has 14 amino acids.

This clonotype occurred many times. The CDR3 sequence: CASSSLRGAEAFF. CDR3 nucleotide sequence: TGTGCCAGCAGCTCCCTCCGGGGAGCTGAAGCTTTCTTT. This chain joins TRBV7-9 and TRBJ1-1; the D is unclear. This CDR3 is built from 13 residues. The V gene lost 4 bases and the J gene lost 6 bases, with 12 bases spanning the gap. Germline CDR1 is SEHNR and CDR2 is FQNEAQ (reference sequence). The variable domain in full, with the rest retrieved from reference TRBV7-9 and TRBJ1-1, is DTGVSQNPRHKITKRGQNVTFRCDPISEHNRLYWYRQTLGQGPEFLTYFQNEAQLEKSRLLSDRFSAERPKGSFSTLEIQRTEQGDSAMYLCASSSLRGAEAFFGQGTRLTVV.

This clonotype was counted between two and nine times. The CDR3 does not close with the conserved phenylalanine or tryptophan, likely indicating a read error. This chain uses TRBV12-3 or TRBV12-4 with TRBJ1-1, with 8 bases lining up with TRBD1. The length of the CDR3 is 14 residues. The V and J ends lost 5 bases and 4 bases, in that order; junction bases with no gene match: 6. CDR3 loop: CASSGQGSSTEAFS. In DNA form, the CDR3 reads TGTGCCAGCAGTGGACAGGGTTCAAGCACTGAAGCTTTCTCT.

This clonotype was recorded many times. This chain connects TRBV7-2 to TRBJ2-5, with D unclear. Deletions cut 5 bases from V and 5 bases from J, with 12 bases between. In germline, CDR1 is SGHTA, CDR2 FQGNSA. This CDR3 spans 13 amino acids. CDR3 residues: CASSPRYVETQYF. DNA of the CDR3: TGTGCCAGCAGCCCCCGGTACGTGGAGACCCAGTACTTC.

This chain joins TRBV27 and TRBJ1-6; maybe TRBD1 (5 bases). The CDR3 length is 13 residues. Trimming removed 4 bases from V and 7 bases from J, with 8 bases in between. Germline CDR1 is MNHEY and CDR2 is SMNVEV (reference sequence). The CDR3 region is CASSWDVNSPLHF. CDR3 bases: TGTGCCAGCAGTTGGGACGTAAATTCACCCCTCCACTTT.

A remark on this clonotype: This could be a read error, since a much larger clone is one nucleotide away. The V call is TRBV2, the J call TRBJ1-6; D is ambiguous. Germline values: CDR1 SNHLY, CDR2 FYNNEI. The CDR3 runs 14 residues. Deletions cut 5 bases from V and 10 bases from J, with 15 bases between. The CDR3 sequence is CASSKGPRNSPLHF. CDR3 nucleotides: TGTGCCAGCAGTAAAGGCCCAAGGAACTCACCCCTCCACTTT.

This clonotype was counted between two and nine times. The chain links TRBV5-1 to TRBJ1-6, with 8 positions matching TRBD1. Germline lookup yields CDR1 SGHRS and CDR2 YFSETQ. Trimming cost V 4 bases and J 9 bases; bases outside gene matches: 9. The length of the CDR3 is 15 residues. CDR3 amino acids: CASSEGPGGSSPLHF. The DNA of the CDR3 is TGCGCCAGCAGCGAGGGGCCAGGGGGCAGTTCACCCCTCCACTTT.

The J gene is TRBJ2-1, the V gene TRBV19; D not certain. V was cut by 5 bases and J by 7 bases, with 15 bases left in between. Germline lookup yields CDR1 LNHDA and CDR2 SQIVND (reference sequence). The length of the CDR3 is 14 residues. The CDR3 DNA reads TGTGCCAGTAGTCAAGACACCCCCGGGAATGAGCAGTTCTTC. This sequence encodes CASSQDTPGNEQFF.

This clonotype was observed many times. V is TRBV10-3 and J is TRBJ2-7, with 9 positions matching TRBD1. V gave up 10 bases and J gave up 5 bases; unmatched junction bases: 6. In germline, CDR1 is ENHRY, CDR2 SYGVKD. The CDR3 length is 12 residues. DNA of the CDR3: TGTGCCACCCGGGACAGGGCCCACGAGCAGTACTTC. Translating gives CATRDRAHEQYF.

Many counts were recorded for this clonotype. The rearrangement uses TRBV7-2 and TRBJ2-1, with TRBD2 as a possible D gene (5 bases). The V end lost 1 base, the J end lost 5 bases, and 12 bases lay between the germline ends. Looked up from germline, CDR1 is SGHTA and CDR2 is FQGNSA. The CDR3 length is 15 residues. The CDR3 nucleotides read TGTGCCAGCAGCTTAGGACTCTTTAGCGACAATGAGCAGTTCTTC. Residues: CASSLGLFSDNEQFF.

The genes are TRBV30 and TRBJ2-1; the D call may be TRBD1 or TRBD2 (5 bases each). The V gene's germline CDR1 is GTSNPN and CDR2 SVGIG (reference sequence). Trimming shortened V by 2 bases and J by 5 bases, and 16 bases separated the two germline ends. The CDR3 runs to 15 residues. As DNA, the CDR3 is TGTGCCTGGAGTCTGAGGGGCTGGGGAGACAATGAGCAGTTCTTC. This gives the protein CAWSLRGWGDNEQFF.

This clonotype was seen repeatedly, ten times or more. Compared with germline, one end of the junction differs, possibly owing to a read error. The V and J genes are TRBV11-2 and TRBJ2-2; 7 nucleotides match TRBD2. Germline V lookup: CDR1 SGHAT, CDR2 FQNNGV. The length of the CDR3 is 16 residues. CDR3 nucleotides: TGCGCCAGCAGCTTAGCTGGGAGGGACAACACCGGGGAGCTGTTTTTT. Amino acids: CASSLAGRDNTGELFF.

This clonotype was seen at least ten times. The CDR3 DNA sequence: TGTGCCAGCAGCTTGGTTTTGGGGAACACTGAAGCTTTCTTT. It codes for CASSLVLGNTEAFF. The rearrangement links TRBV5-6 to TRBJ1-1; D is unclear. CDR3 length equals 14 residues. Germline-derived CDR1 and CDR2 are SGHDT and YYEEEE. V lost 0 bases, J lost 1 base, and 7 bases lay in between.

This clonotype was counted at least ten times. The chain couples TRBV12-3 or TRBV12-4 to TRBJ2-1; 7 bases align to TRBD1. V was clipped by 7 bases and J by 2 bases; unmatched bases: 8. The CDR3 sequence is 15 residues long. CDR3 in amino acids: CASTPRDSPYNEQFF. In nucleotides, the CDR3 is TGTGCCAGCACCCCTCGGGACAGTCCCTACAATGAGCAGTTCTTC.

This clonotype was observed at least ten times. The chain carries TRBV6-5 and TRBJ2-2; a possible D gene is TRBD1 (6 bases). The germline V gene has CDR1 MNHEY and CDR2 SVGAGI. V lost 0 bases and J 3 bases, leaving 11 bases between the germline ends. The CDR3 has 16 residues. The CDR3 DNA follows: TGTGCCAGCAGTTACTCGAGTACAGGGTACACCGGGGAGCTGTTTTTT. Amino acids: CASSYSSTGYTGELFF.

This clonotype was detected only a few times. J is TRBJ2-7 and V is TRBV10-1; 7 bases line up with TRBD1. V lost 2 bases, J lost 2 bases, and 6 bases stayed unmatched. This CDR3 has 15 amino acids. Germline CDR1 and CDR2: WNHNN and SYGVQD (reference sequence). The CDR3 region has the DNA TGCGCCAGCAGTGAGGGACAGGCTATGACCTACGAGCAGTACTTC. This encodes CASSEGQAMTYEQYF.

This clonotype came up many times. The chain has TRBV6-4 and TRBJ1-5; D call uncertain. The length of the CDR3 is 13 residues. Germline CDR1 and CDR2: MRHNA and SNTAGT. V was shortened by 6 bases and J by 5 bases, with 11 bases between the two germline ends. CDR3 loop: CASSVNEDQPQHF. In DNA form, the CDR3 reads TGTGCCAGCAGCGTTAACGAGGATCAGCCCCAGCATTTT.

CDR3 in amino acids: CSASGGAGGETQYF. The DNA for the CDR3 is TGCAGTGCTAGTGGGGGAGCGGGAGGAGAGACCCAGTACTTC. V and J are TRBV20-1 and TRBJ2-5; TRBD2 agrees at 9 bases. The J segment lost 4 bases and the V segment lost 3 bases, leaving 6 bases of the junction unmatched. CDR3 length: 14 amino acids. Germline CDR1 reads DFQATT; CDR2 reads SNEGSKA (reference sequence).

This clonotype came up many times. The DNA of the CDR3 is TGCGCCAGCAGCTTGGGTCGGACAGGGTCCACCTACGAGCAGTACTTC. Protein: CASSLGRTGSTYEQYF. This chain links TRBV5-1 with TRBJ2-7; 8 bases are a match to TRBD1. The CDR3 totals 16 residues. With 0 bases clipped from V and 2 bases from J, the junction kept 7 bases outside the gene matches. Germline V gene lookup returns CDR1 SGHRS and CDR2 YFSETQ.